This T cell receptor (beta chain) was obtained from a study of blood T cells in healthy people across ages. After removal of 7 bases from V and 4 bases from J, the junction contained 7 bases not matched to a gene. Germline CDR1 MNHEY, CDR2 SMNVEV (reference sequence). This CDR3 is built from 16 residues. Isolation per sample recovered at least 7 million PBMCs. A second PCR, run for about 7 to 12 cycles, used a sample-barcoded 5' primer plus a J-beta primer mix. TCRdb passed the 5' RACE reads through MiXCR, listing each CDR3 protein once. The profile shows around 1.5 million distinct CDR3 sequences, approximately 42% of them singletons.

The specimen sequenced was blood. This chain uses TRBV27 with TRBJ2-2, with 12 bases lining up with TRBD2. The sequence came from a woman under 30 in good health. The CDR3 nucleotides read TGTGCCAGCAACCCACTAGCGGGAGGAGGCACCGGGGAGCTGTTTTTT. Amino acids: CASNPLAGGGTGELFF.